These T cell receptor beta chains were read from a single sample in a study of blood T cell repertoires in COVID-19. Clones were sequenced by immunoSEQ multiplex PCR, and TCRdb holds only the in-frame ones, with some missing. The data hold fewer than 200,000 clones, with roughly nine tenths observed a single time. The specimen sequenced was peripheral blood. These receptors all stem from a man aged 55-75 years with acute or convalescent COVID-19. Each CDR3 is given with its conserved first and last residue. The D gene is left open where the match is weak. Some rows have no size entry. The others give once, few or many, or a class for an expanded clone.

d_gene	v_gene	j_gene	abundance	CDR3aa	CDR3nt
-	TRBV5-1	TRBJ1-3	-	CASSRVGASGSGNTIYF	TGCGCCAGCAGCCGAGTTGGGGCCTCGGGCTCTGGAAACACCATATATTTT
-	TRBV19	TRBJ2-2	-	CASSRWGTSTGELFF	TGTGCCAGTAGTCGTTGGGGGACATCGACCGGGGAGCTGTTTTTT
-	TRBV24-1	TRBJ2-3	-	CATSPGEGSTDTQYF	TGTGCCACCAGCCCGGGAGAAGGAAGCACAGATACGCAGTATTTT
TRBD1	TRBV5-6	TRBJ1-2	few	CASSLEAAGGAHGYTF	TGTGCCAGCAGCTTGGAAGCGGCAGGGGGTGCACATGGCTACACCTTC
TRBD2	TRBV7-3	TRBJ2-1	-	CASRLAGGGEQFF	TGTGCCAGCCGACTAGCGGGGGGCGGTGAGCAGTTCTTC
TRBD1	TRBV24-1	TRBJ1-5	-	CATSDEGTGGQPQHF	TGTGCCACCAGTGATGAAGGGACAGGGGGCCAGCCCCAGCATTTT
-	TRBV11-3	TRBJ1-1	once	CASSFRSRPEEAFF	TGTGCCAGCAGCTTTAGGAGTCGACCTGAGGAAGCTTTCTTT
-	TRBV19	TRBJ1-1	-	CASRRQALEGDEAFF	TGTGCCAGTAGGAGACAGGCCCTCGAGGGGGATGAAGCTTTCTTT
TRBD1	TRBV5-4	TRBJ1-2	-	CASRDGTGELANYGYTF	TGTGCCAGCAGGGACGGGACAGGGGAATTAGCTAACTATGGCTACACCTTC
-	TRBV3-1/TRBV3-2	TRBJ1-1	-	CASSRGVVTEAFF	TGTGCCAGCAGCCGAGGAGTCGTCACTGAAGCTTTCTTT
-	TRBV7-2	TRBJ1-3	-	CASSLLIYF	TGTGCCAGCAGTTTATTAATATATTTT
TRBD1	TRBV5-1	TRBJ1-1	-	CASSFNRGTEAFF	TGCGCCAGCAGCTTTAACAGGGGCACTGAAGCTTTCTTT
TRBD1	TRBV12-3/TRBV12-4	TRBJ1-1	-	CASSWTGSEAFF	TGTGCCAGCAGTTGGACAGGGTCCGAAGCTTTCTTT
-	TRBV2	TRBJ1-2	-	CASSAGQGFYGYTF	TGTGCCAGCAGTGCGGGACAAGGGTTCTATGGCTACACCTTC
-	TRBV5-6	TRBJ2-1	-	CASSFTGRNPYNEQFF	TGTGCCAGCAGCTTCACAGGGAGAAACCCCTACAATGAGCAGTTCTTC
TRBD1	TRBV23-1	TRBJ2-2	-	CASSQSGKTGGVNTGELFF	TGCGCCAGCAGTCAATCGGGGAAGACAGGGGGAGTGAACACCGGGGAGCTGTTTTTT
-	TRBV7-2	TRBJ1-2	-	CASTPSRVGYTF	TGTGCCAGCACCCCCTCCCGGGTTGGCTACACCTTC
TRBD1	TRBV19	TRBJ1-1	-	CASSMGTGRAHTEAFF	TGTGCCAGTAGTATGGGGACAGGGAGGGCTCACACTGAAGCTTTCTTT
TRBD1	TRBV11-2	TRBJ2-3	-	CASSSQGADADTQYF	TGTGCCAGCAGCTCCCAGGGGGCCGATGCAGATACGCAGTATTTT
-	TRBV7-8	TRBJ1-5	few	CASSLTDQAYSNQPQHF	TGTGCCAGCAGCTTAACAGACCAGGCTTATAGCAATCAGCCCCAGCATTTT
-	TRBV6-5	TRBJ1-4	-	CAITSRELGEKLFF	TGTGCCATCACGAGCAGGGAACTTGGCGAAAAACTGTTTTTT
-	TRBV5-1	TRBJ2-7	-	CASSWDTSSYEQYF	TGCGCCAGCAGCTGGGACACCAGCTCCTACGAGCAGTACTTC
TRBD2	TRBV12-3/TRBV12-4	TRBJ2-1	-	CASSTLAIDEQFF	TGTGCCAGCAGCACACTAGCGATCGATGAGCAGTTCTTC
-	TRBV21-1	TRBJ2-5	-	CASSGPGQEETQYF	TGTGCCAGCAGCGGACCGGGACAGGAAGAGACCCAGTACTTC
TRBD2	TRBV20-1	TRBJ2-7	-	CSATLAGEQYF	TGCAGTGCTACTTTAGCGGGCGAGCAGTACTTC
TRBD1	TRBV5-6	TRBJ2-2	-	CASSLGTGATGELFF	TGTGCCAGCAGCTTGGGGACAGGGGCCACCGGGGAGCTGTTTTTT
TRBD1	TRBV5-6	TRBJ1-2	-	CASSFRDRNYGYTF	TGTGCCAGCAGCTTCCGGGACAGGAACTATGGCTACACCTTC
TRBD2	TRBV3-1/TRBV3-2	TRBJ2-7	-	CASSQDRTSGSPEQYF	TGTGCCAGCAGCCAAGACCGGACTAGCGGGAGTCCGGAGCAGTACTTC
TRBD1	TRBV7-2	TRBJ1-2	-	CASSLGTGSGYTF	TGTGCCAGCAGCTTAGGGACAGGGAGCGGCTACACCTTC
TRBD1	TRBV24-1	TRBJ1-5	-	CATSDLPGQGANQPQHF	TGTGCCACCAGTGATTTGCCGGGACAGGGGGCGAATCAGCCCCAGCATTTT
-	TRBV5-8	TRBJ1-5	-	CASSYRAGYGNQPQHF	TGTGCCAGCAGCTACCGCGCAGGGTACGGCAATCAGCCCCAGCATTTT
TRBD2	TRBV11-2	TRBJ2-2	-	CASSLTSGSVYGELFF	TGTGCCAGCAGCCTGACTAGCGGGAGTGTGTACGGGGAGCTGTTTTTT
-	TRBV6-1	TRBJ1-2	-	CASGGRGYGYTF	TGTGCCAGCGGAGGCAGGGGCTATGGCTACACCTTC
-	TRBV12-3/TRBV12-4	TRBJ1-1	-	CASSSGTWAEAFF	TGTGCCAGCAGTTCCGGGACATGGGCCGAAGCTTTCTTT
TRBD2	TRBV29-1	TRBJ2-4	-	CSVSLSGLAGGNIQYF	TGCAGCGTTTCCCTTTCGGGACTAGCGGGAGGAAACATTCAGTACTTC
TRBD2	TRBV5-1	TRBJ2-5	-	CASSLREASGTQETQYF	TGCGCCAGCAGCTTAAGGGAGGCTAGCGGGACCCAAGAGACCCAGTACTTC
-	TRBV6-5	TRBJ1-2	-	CASGRGGAGGYTF	TGTGCCAGCGGTAGGGGGGGGGCAGGTGGCTACACCTTC
-	TRBV12-3/TRBV12-4	TRBJ1-1	-	CASTSEPGAEAFF	TGTGCCAGCACCTCGGAACCAGGCGCTGAAGCTTTCTTT
-	TRBV18	TRBJ1-1	-	CASSPQRMNTEAFF	TGTGCCAGCTCACCTCAGAGGATGAACACTGAAGCTTTCTTT
TRBD1	TRBV27	TRBJ1-2	-	CASSPGTGGYYGYTF	TGTGCCAGCAGCCCTGGGACAGGGGGTTACTATGGCTACACCTTC
-	TRBV6-6	TRBJ1-5	-	CASSFPRMNQPQHF	TGTGCCAGCAGTTTTCCTAGAATGAATCAGCCCCAGCATTTT
-	TRBV7-2	TRBJ2-3	-	CASSSEAAIVEGTDTQYF	TGTGCCAGCAGCTCCGAGGCGGCTATCGTGGAGGGCACAGATACGCAGTATTTT
-	TRBV24-1	TRBJ1-2	-	CATSDQAGYGYTF	TGTGCCACCAGTGACCAGGCGGGCTATGGCTACACCTTC
TRBD1	TRBV6-5	TRBJ2-4	-	CASSYQPGQGRNIQYF	TGTGCCAGCAGTTATCAGCCGGGACAGGGTAGAAACATTCAGTACTTC
-	TRBV7-6	TRBJ1-1	-	CASSLGGGRDTEAFF	TGTGCCAGCAGCTTAGGGGGGGGGCGAGACACTGAAGCTTTCTTT
-	TRBV19	TRBJ1-4	-	CASSDVAVTATEMF	TGTGCCAGTAGTGACGTGGCGGTTACCGCAACTGAGATGTTC
TRBD2	TRBV7-3	TRBJ2-3	-	CASSPGLSTDTQYF	TGTGCCAGCAGCCCGGGACTATCCACAGATACGCAGTATTTT
-	TRBV4-2	TRBJ1-5	once	CASSQEGQGWQPQHF	TGTGCCAGCAGCCAAGAGGGTCAGGGGTGGCAGCCCCAGCATTTT
TRBD1	TRBV2	TRBJ2-2	-	CASRQGAGELFF	TGTGCCAGTCGCCAGGGGGCCGGGGAGCTGTTTTTT
-	TRBV30	TRBJ1-5	-	CAWNRGGQPQHF	TGTGCCTGGAACAGAGGGGGACAGCCCCAGCATTTT
TRBD2	TRBV6-5	TRBJ2-3	-	CASTSGLAYTDTQYF	TGTGCCAGCACATCGGGACTAGCATACACAGATACGCAGTATTTT
TRBD1	TRBV10-3	TRBJ1-4	-	CAIKKGSGQGDEKLFF	TGTGCCATCAAAAAGGGGTCCGGACAGGGAGATGAAAAACTGTTTTTT
TRBD1	TRBV2	TRBJ2-2	-	CASETGGSNTGELFF	TGTGCCAGCGAGACAGGGGGGTCGAACACCGGGGAGCTGTTTTTT
-	TRBV7-3	TRBJ2-5	once	CASSLRGDSQETQYF	TGTGCCAGCAGCTTAAGGGGGGACAGCCAAGAGACCCAGTACTTC
-	TRBV7-2	TRBJ1-4	-	CASSQSQATNEKLFF	TGTGCCAGCAGCCAGTCGCAGGCAACTAATGAAAAACTGTTTTTT